Each of the 12 T cell receptor beta chains below was sequenced from the same sample in a study of T cell clonality in common variable immunodeficiency. Here immunoSEQ multiplex PCR was the method, and the copy in TCRdb shows in-frame clones only, minus some. The sample yields 25,000 to 35,000 clones, without any singletons. Specimen: peripheral blood mononuclear cells. These TCRs come from a person aged 18 to 75 in good health.

In regard to this clone: The read ends 3 residues early relative to the CDR3; the germline J gene fills the gap. The chain has TRBV18 and TRBJ2-5; 11 nucleotides match TRBD2. This CDR3 contains 17 residues. The germline gives CDR1 KGHSH, CDR2 LQKENI. V gave up 6 bases and J gave up 2 bases; unmatched junction bases: 11. CDR3 protein: CASSPTSGGLNQETQYF. CDR3 bases read: TGTGCCAGCTCCCCAACTAGCGGGGGCCTTAATCAAGAGACC.

This clone was found many times. The DNA ends 3 residues before the CDR3 does, and the rest of the CDR3 is filled in from the germline J gene. This chain uses TRBV6-4 with TRBJ2-4; 11 bases line up with TRBD1. V gave up 3 bases and J gave up 6 bases; unmatched junction bases: 1. CDR3 length: 14 amino acids. Germline V gene data show CDR1 as MRHNA and CDR2 as SNTAGT. CDR3: CASSEGTGGNIQYF. The DNA read from the CDR3 is TGTGCCAGCAGTGAAGGGACAGGGGGAAACATT.

This clone appeared many times. The read terminates 3 residues before the CDR3 end, so the remaining end is supplied by the germline J gene. The rearrangement joins TRBV30 to TRBJ2-7; D tentatively fits TRBD1 or TRBD2 (5 bases each). In germline, CDR1 is GTSNPN, CDR2 SVGIG (reference sequence). The CDR3 has 15 amino acids. V lost 0 bases and J 0 bases, leaving 12 bases between the germline ends. CDR3 DNA (partial): TGTGCCTGGAGTGTAACAGGAGGCCGCTCCTACGAG. As protein: CAWSVTGGRSYE. From start to end, the CDR3 is CAWSVTGGRSYEQYF.

This clone appeared many times. The missing CDR3 end, 3 residues past where the read stops, is filled in from the germline J gene. This sequence joins TRBV4-2 and TRBJ1-5; D is perhaps TRBD1 (5 bases). The CDR3 contains 15 residues. Looked up from germline, CDR1 is LGHNA and CDR2 is YNFKEQ. V lost 1 base to trimming and J lost 5 bases, with 12 bases between them. The CDR3 here is CASSQGGAGDQPQHF. The part of the CDR3 DNA that was read is TGTGCCAGCAGCCAAGGCGGGGCGGGGGATCAGCCC.

Points on this clone: The CDR3 end lies 3 residues beyond the end of the read and is filled in from the germline J gene. The chain uses TRBV7-9 and TRBJ1-1, with D tentatively TRBD1 (5 bases). CDR3 length equals 15 residues. Trimming removed 2 bases from V and 2 bases from J, with 12 bases in between. Germline lookup yields CDR1 SEHNR and CDR2 FQNEAQ (reference sequence). The CDR3 is CASSLLGGGNTEAFF. Incomplete CDR3 DNA: TGTGCCAGCAGCTTATTGGGGGGTGGTAACACTGAA.

This clone was counted ten times or more. The read stops 3 residues short of the end of the CDR3; the missing end is completed from the germline J gene. This sequence joins TRBV18 and TRBJ1-1, with D perhaps TRBD1 (5 bases). Trimming took 4 bases from V and 1 from J, leaving 13 bases between them. The CDR3 length is 15 residues. Germline V gives CDR1 KGHSH, CDR2 LQKENI. The CDR3 loop reads CASSRSGTKNTEAFF. CDR3 DNA (partial): TGTGCCAGCTCACGGTCCGGGACTAAGAACACTGAA.

At least ten counts were recorded for this clone. With the read ending 3 residues before the CDR3 end, the germline J gene is used to fill in that end. This chain uses TRBV5-6 with TRBJ2-7; maybe TRBD2 (6 bases). Germline CDR1 reads SGHDT; CDR2 reads YYEEEE. The CDR3 sequence is 15 residues long. V was trimmed by 4 bases and J by 3 bases, leaving 17 bases between them. The part of the CDR3 DNA that was read is TGTGCCAGCAGCGGGCAGGAGGGGTCCGGCTACGAG. Translation: CASSGQEGSGYE. The CDR3 as a whole reads CASSGQEGSGYEQYF.

In this sample, this clone turned up many times. The sequenced part of the CDR3 DNA is TGTGCCAGTAGCACCCAAACAGGGTTTTCACCC. Its translation: CASSTQTGFSP. The complete CDR3 protein is CASSTQTGFSPLHF. The V and J genes are TRBV19 and TRBJ1-6; tentative D call: TRBD1 (6 bases). The CDR3 end is not reached by the read, which stops 3 residues before it; the germline J gene fills it in. Between the trimmed V and J ends, which lost 6 bases and 9 bases, there was a span of 15 bases. CDR3 length: 14 amino acids. Germline V lookup: CDR1 LNHDA, CDR2 SQIVND (reference sequence).

The sample holds many counts of this clone. The DNA ends 3 residues before the CDR3 does, and the rest of the CDR3 is filled in from the germline J gene. This chain uses TRBV4-1 with TRBJ1-5; tentatively, D is TRBD1 (5 bases). CDR1 MGHRA and CDR2 YSYEKL come from the germline V gene. This CDR3 is built from 15 residues. The V gene lost 1 base and the J gene lost 2 bases, with 9 bases spanning the gap. This chain's CDR3 is CASSQVQGGNQPQHF. The covered CDR3 bases are TGCGCCAGCAGCCAAGTTCAAGGGGGCAATCAGCCC.

This clone was found many times. The sequence runs out 3 residues before the end of the CDR3; the remainder is reconstructed from the germline J gene. V is TRBV20-1 and J is TRBJ2-3; D uncertain. Germline CDR1 and CDR2: DFQATT and SNEGSKA (reference sequence). V was clipped by 6 bases and J by 2 bases, with 15 bases between them. The CDR3 length is 14 residues. The CDR3 sequence: CSAVRALYTDTQYF. The DNA read from the CDR3 is TGCAGTGCCGTAAGGGCCCTTTACACAGATACG.

At least ten counts were recorded for this clone. The read ends 3 residues early relative to the CDR3; the germline J gene fills the gap. The genes are TRBV30 and TRBJ1-2; tentative D call: TRBD1 (5 bases). The germline V gene encodes CDR1 GTSNPN and CDR2 SVGIG (reference sequence). The CDR3 covers 11 residues. Trimming took off 7 bases at V and 7 bases at J, with 13 bases between the two ends. The part of the CDR3 DNA that was read is TGTGCCTCCAGACAGTCTAGTGGC. Residues: CASRQSSG. From start to end, the CDR3 is CASRQSSGYTF. Together with reference TRBV30 and TRBJ1-2, the CDR3 gives the full variable domain: SQTIHQWPATLVQPVGSPLSLECTVEGTSNPNLYWYRQAAGRGLQLLFYSVGIGQISSEVPQNLSASRPQDRQFILSSKKLLLSDSGFYLCASRQSSGYTFGSGTRLTVV.

In this sample, this clone turned up many times. Read data end 3 residues before the CDR3 end; the end is taken from the germline J gene. This sequence joins TRBV20-1 and TRBJ1-1; TRBD1 aligns across 7 bases. V was pared by 0 bases and J by 0 bases, with 4 bases of the junction left unmatched. Germline V gene sequence: CDR1 DFQATT, CDR2 SNEGSKA (reference sequence). The CDR3 is 15 residues long. The CDR3 loop is CSARDGTEMNTEAFF. Incomplete CDR3 DNA: TGCAGTGCTAGAGATGGGACAGAAATGAACACTGAA.